The present TCR beta chain was sequenced within a study of human T cells and chemical hapten exposure. Findings and caveats of the study: Higher patch test scores went with higher counts of PT1 expanded TCRs. Significantly greater numbers of large CDR3 similarity clusters came from expanded TCRs than from controls.

This clonotype was recorded at least ten times. The antigen is unknown. TCRdb fed the RACE reads into MiXCR, producing one record per CDR3 protein. The data contain roughly 50,000 distinct CDR3 sequences, approximately 9.9% of them singletons. The sample's time point: patch test 3, about 24 weeks after DPC sensitization. Specified treatment: therapeutic diphenylcyclopropenone sensitization with weekly scalp DPC. V shed 2 bases and J shed 1 base, with 21 bases lying between them. CDR3 length equals 17 residues. From germline, CDR1 is SQVTM and CDR2 ANQGSEA. The clonotype was recovered from a woman between 40 and 50 years old with alopecia areata. Some clones in this sample may be carry-over from other donors' samples. Specimen: whole blood, collected in connection with sensitization to the hapten diphenylcyclopropenone (DPC). The chain carries TRBV29-1 and TRBJ2-7; D perhaps matches TRBD2 (5 bases). The CDR3 nucleotides read TGCAGCGTTGAAACCCCTGGCGACTATCCCCCTTCCTACGAGCAGTACTTC. Residues: CSVETPGDYPPSYEQYF.